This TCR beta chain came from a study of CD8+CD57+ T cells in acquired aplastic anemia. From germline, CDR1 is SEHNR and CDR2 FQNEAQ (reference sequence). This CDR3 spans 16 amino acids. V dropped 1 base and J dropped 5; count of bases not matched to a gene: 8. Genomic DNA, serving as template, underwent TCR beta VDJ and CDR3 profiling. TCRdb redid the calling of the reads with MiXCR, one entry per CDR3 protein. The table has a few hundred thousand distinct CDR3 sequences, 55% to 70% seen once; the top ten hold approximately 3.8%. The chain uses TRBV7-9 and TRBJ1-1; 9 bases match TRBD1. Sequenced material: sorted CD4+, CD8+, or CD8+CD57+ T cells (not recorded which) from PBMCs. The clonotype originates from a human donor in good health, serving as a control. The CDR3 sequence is CASSLDAGQGGTEAFF. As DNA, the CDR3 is TGTGCCAGCAGCTTAGACGCGGGACAGGGAGGTACTGAAGCTTTCTTT. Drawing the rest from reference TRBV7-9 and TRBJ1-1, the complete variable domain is DTGVSQNPRHKITKRGQNVTFRCDPISEHNRLYWYRQTLGQGPEFLTYFQNEAQLEKSRLLSDRFSAERPKGSFSTLEIQRTEQGDSAMYLCASSLDAGQGGTEAFFGQGTRLTVV.